The 9 T cell receptor beta chains below were found in one sample sequenced in a study of blood T cell repertoires in COVID-19. The repertoire was sequenced with immunoSEQ multiplex PCR; TCRdb's copy has only in-frame clones and lacks some. The sample comprises 200,000 or so clones, 84% of which are singletons, and 6.5% to 9.5% rests with the top ten. Sequenced material: PBMCs or T cells enriched from blood (not recorded which). Receptors were obtained from a man aged 40-49 years who had recovered from COVID-19.

The chain recombines TRBV12-3 or TRBV12-4 with TRBJ1-2; D ambiguous. CDR3 length equals 13 residues. V lost 4 bases and J 3 bases, leaving 9 bases between the germline ends. The CDR3: CASSSFSDYGYTF. The CDR3 nucleotides are TGTGCCAGCAGTTCGTTTTCGGACTATGGCTACACCTTC.

The V call is TRBV25-1, the J call TRBJ1-2; 7 bases fit TRBD1. The CDR3 loop spans 13 amino acids. Germline lookup yields CDR1 MGHDK and CDR2 SYGVNS. Trimming at V came to 0 bases and at J to 7 bases, leaving 2 bases not matched to a gene. The CDR3, as DNA: TGTGCCAGCAGTGAATACACAGGGGTTGGCTACACCTTC. This gives the protein CASSEYTGVGYTF.

The rearrangement joins TRBV5-1 to TRBJ1-1; 11 bases map to TRBD1. CDR1 is SGHRS and CDR2 is YFSETQ in the germline V gene. V shed 4 bases, J shed 6 bases, and the junction held 20 bases outside the gene matches. The CDR3 sequence is 19 residues long. The DNA of the CDR3 is TGCGCCAGCAGCCCTAATACTGGACAGGGGGCTTGGGTCGGTCCTGAAGCTTTCTTT. Translated: CASSPNTGQGAWVGPEAFF.

CDR3 DNA: TGTGCCAGCAGCGTATCCTCCGGGACAGGCTATGGCTACACCTTC. Encoded protein: CASSVSSGTGYGYTF. The chain carries TRBV9 and TRBJ1-2, with 8 positions matching TRBD1. Germline CDR1 reads SGDLS; CDR2 reads YYNGEE. Germline trimming cut 1 base from V and 4 bases from J; bases unmatched to any gene: 6. This CDR3 has 15 residues.

This clone was seen a few times. The rearrangement uses TRBV27 and TRBJ1-2; 7 positions agree with TRBD1. Germline CDR1 MNHEY, CDR2 SMNVEV (reference sequence). With 0 bases clipped from V and 4 bases from J, the junction kept 5 bases outside the gene matches. The CDR3 covers 15 residues. DNA of the CDR3: TGTGCCAGCAGTTTATCCTATCAGGGGGTCTATGGCTACACCTTC. Its translation is CASSLSYQGVYGYTF.

The chain is built from TRBV7-2 and TRBJ2-1; 8 bases align to TRBD2. Germline CDR1 reads SGHTA; CDR2 reads FQGNSA. This CDR3 has 15 residues. Germline trimming cut 5 bases from V and 4 bases from J; bases unmatched to any gene: 7. As DNA, the CDR3 is TGTGCCAGCAGCCTAGATACTAGCGGATACAATGAGCAGTTCTTC. Translated: CASSLDTSGYNEQFF.

The V gene is TRBV5-1, the J gene TRBJ1-2; no definite D call. Germline V CDR1 and CDR2: SGHRS, YFSETQ. V lost 5 bases and J lost 2, with 13 bases in between. The CDR3 spans 14 residues. CDR3 sequence (DNA): TGCGCCAGCAGGAGGATTCTATGGAACTATGGCTACACCTTC. Amino acid sequence: CASRRILWNYGYTF.

The genes are TRBV6-2 or TRBV6-3 and TRBJ2-7; D is perhaps TRBD2 (7 bases). Trimming shortened V by 5 bases and J by 2 bases, and 16 bases separated the two germline ends. This CDR3 is 15 amino acids long. Germline CDR1 MNHEY, CDR2 SVGEGT. The CDR3 loop reads CASSAQGGGAYEQYF. The CDR3 DNA sequence: TGTGCCAGCAGTGCCCAAGGGGGGGGCGCCTACGAGCAGTACTTC.

The rearrangement joins TRBV10-3 to TRBJ1-4, with TRBD1 matching 10 bases. This CDR3 region has 15 residues. V shed 6 bases, J shed 8 bases, and the junction held 9 bases outside the gene matches. Germline values: CDR1 ENHRY, CDR2 SYGVKD. CDR3 sequence (DNA): TGTGCCATCAGCAATGGACAGGGGGAAACGGAAAAACTGTTTTTT. It yields the protein CAISNGQGETEKLFF.